This T cell receptor (beta chain) is from a study of blood T cell repertoires in COVID-19. On the study more broadly: There were acute and convalescent COVID-19 samples, and they came from the United States, Italy and Spain. In each case, the material was cDNA or gDNA derived from T cells, B-cell-depleted T cells, or PBMCs.

The germline V and J ends were trimmed by 3 bases and 4 bases, with 12 bases remaining between them. CDR3 length equals 15 residues. Germline CDR1 and CDR2: LNHDA and SQIVND (reference sequence). In the study's own analysis: Reference gene primer amplification gave estimated nucleated cell counts. Method: immunoSEQ multiplex PCR; TCRdb's copy keeps in-frame clones and lacks some. From that table come the V and J calls and clone size; the DNA was used to work out D and trimming. The profile covers a few hundred thousand clones, with 75% to 90% appearing a single time and about 3.6% taken by the ten largest.

The sample taken for sequencing was peripheral blood. The TCR sequence derives from a woman aged 18-29 years with acute or convalescent COVID-19. The chain joins TRBV19 to TRBJ1-4, with D possibly matching TRBD1 (5 bases). The CDR3 sequence: CASSIKGVVNEKLFF. The DNA of the CDR3 is TGTGCCAGTAGTATTAAAGGGGTCGTTAATGAAAAACTGTTTTTT. The full variable domain, in which reference TRBV19 and TRBJ1-4 provide the parts outside the CDR3, is DGGITQSPKYLFRKEGQNVTLSCEQNLNHDAMYWYRQDPGQGLRLIYYSQIVNDFQKGDIAEGYSVSREKKESFPLTVTSAQKNPTAFYLCASSIKGVVNEKLFFGSGTQLSVL.